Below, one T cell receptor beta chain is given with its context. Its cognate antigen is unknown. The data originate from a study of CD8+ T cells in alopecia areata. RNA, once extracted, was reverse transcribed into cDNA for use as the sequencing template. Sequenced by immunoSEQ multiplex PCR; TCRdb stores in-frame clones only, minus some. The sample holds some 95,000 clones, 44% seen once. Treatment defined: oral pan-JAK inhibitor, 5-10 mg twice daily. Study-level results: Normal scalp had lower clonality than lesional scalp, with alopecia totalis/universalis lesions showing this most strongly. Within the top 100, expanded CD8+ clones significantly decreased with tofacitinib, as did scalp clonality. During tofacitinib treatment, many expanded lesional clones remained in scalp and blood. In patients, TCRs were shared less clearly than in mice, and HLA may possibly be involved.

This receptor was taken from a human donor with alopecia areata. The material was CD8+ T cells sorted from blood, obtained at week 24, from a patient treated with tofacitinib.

As DNA, the CDR3 is TGCAGCGTTGAGGGGCCCGACAATGAGCAGTTCTTC. This sequence encodes CSVEGPDNEQFF. This sequence joins TRBV29-1 and TRBJ2-1; maybe TRBD1 (5 bases). The V end lost 3 bases, the J end lost 5 bases, and 8 bases lay between the germline ends. CDR1 and CDR2 (germline): SQVTM, ANQGSEA. The CDR3 is made up of 12 amino acids.